The 2 T cell receptor beta chains below come from one sample, sequenced in a study of Tregs in tolerant kidney transplant recipients. The table came from immunoSEQ multiplex PCR; TCRdb's copy has only in-frame clones and leaves some out. The ten most abundant clones cover 1.8% of a sample with some 29,000 clones. The nonmyeloablative bone marrow transplants came from related graft donors, with transient mixed chimerism. Sequenced here: CD4+ T cells from blood (PBMCs), sampled 24 months after the transplant. The receptor source for this set is a human patient who received a combined kidney and bone marrow transplant. Some T cells may be transferred from the graft donor.

Concerning this clone itself: Coverage ceases 3 residues before the CDR3 finishes, and the germline J gene fills in the end. The V and J genes are TRBV2 and TRBJ2-5, with 9 bases fitting TRBD2. The CDR3 has 16 residues. The V and J ends lost 1 base and 0 bases, in that order; junction bases with no gene match: 3. Germline assignment: CDR1 SNHLY and CDR2 FYNNEI. The sequenced CDR3 bases are TGTGCCAGCAGTGAAGGGGCGGGAGGGTACCAAGAGACC. Amino acid sequence: CASSEGAGGYQET. The CDR3 reads in full as CASSEGAGGYQETQYF.

With respect to this clone: The read comes to an end 3 residues before the CDR3 does, leaving the germline J gene to fill in the end. V is TRBV29-1 and J is TRBJ2-1; 10 bases map to TRBD2. After removal of 4 bases from V and 9 bases from J, the junction contained 9 bases not matched to a gene. This CDR3 spans 14 amino acids. Germline assignment: CDR1 SQVTM and CDR2 ANQGSEA. The CDR3: CSVGGLAGALEQFF. Partial CDR3 DNA: TGCAGCGTTGGAGGGCTAGCGGGAGCTCTTGAG.